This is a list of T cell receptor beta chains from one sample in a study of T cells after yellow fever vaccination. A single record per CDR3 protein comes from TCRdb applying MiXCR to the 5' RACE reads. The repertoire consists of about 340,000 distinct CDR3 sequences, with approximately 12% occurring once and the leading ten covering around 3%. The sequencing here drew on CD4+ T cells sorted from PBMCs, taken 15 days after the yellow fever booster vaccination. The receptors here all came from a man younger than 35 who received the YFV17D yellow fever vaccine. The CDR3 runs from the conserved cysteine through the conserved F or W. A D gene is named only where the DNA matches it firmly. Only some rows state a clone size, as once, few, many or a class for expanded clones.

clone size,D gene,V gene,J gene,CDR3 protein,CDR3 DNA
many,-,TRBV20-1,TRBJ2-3,CSATATDTQYF,TGCAGTGCTACGGCCACAGATACGCAGTATTTT
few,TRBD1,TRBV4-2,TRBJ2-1,CASSQPNRGNEQFF,TGTGCCAGCAGCCAACCAAACAGGGGGAATGAGCAGTTCTTC
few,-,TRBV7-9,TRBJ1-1,CASSLGAIENTEAFF,TGTGCCAGCAGCTTGGGCGCGATAGAGAACACTGAAGCTTTCTTT
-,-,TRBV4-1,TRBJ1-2,CPRWGYTF,TGCCCCAGATGGGGCTACACCTTC
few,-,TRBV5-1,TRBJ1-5,CASSLAGFGPQHF,TGCGCCAGCAGCTTGGCGGGGTTTGGGCCCCAGCATTTT
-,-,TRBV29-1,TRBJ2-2,CSVPTGGANTGELFF,TGCAGCGTTCCCACGGGGGGCGCGAACACCGGGGAGCTGTTTTTT
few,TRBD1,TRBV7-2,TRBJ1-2,CASSSGPGTGSGYTF,TGTGCCAGCAGCTCTGGCCCCGGGACAGGGAGCGGCTACACCTTC
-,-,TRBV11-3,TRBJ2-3,CASSSTADTQYF,TGTGCCAGCAGTAGTACCGCAGATACGCAGTATTTT
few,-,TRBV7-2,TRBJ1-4,CASSFGPNEKLFF,TGTGCCAGCAGCTTTGGTCCTAATGAAAAACTGTTTTTT
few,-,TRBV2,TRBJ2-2,CASSELAQAGELFF,TGTGCCAGCAGTGAACTAGCGCAGGCCGGGGAGCTGTTTTTT
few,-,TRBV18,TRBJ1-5,CASSPQGNSNQPQHF,TGTGCCAGCTCACCACAGGGCAATAGCAATCAGCCCCAGCATTTT
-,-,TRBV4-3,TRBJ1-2,CASSQEWWGGYTF,TGCGCCAGCAGCCAAGAGTGGTGGGGTGGCTACACCTTC
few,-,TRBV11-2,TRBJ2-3,CASSLDRLTHTQYF,TGTGCCAGCAGCTTGGACCGCCTGACACATACGCAGTATTTT
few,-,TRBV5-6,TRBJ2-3,CASSSLSTDTQYF,TGTGCCAGCAGCTCCCTCAGCACAGATACGCAGTATTTT
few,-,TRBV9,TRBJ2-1,CASSVDPTSFEQFF,TGTGCCAGCAGCGTAGACCCTACTAGTTTTGAACAGTTCTTC
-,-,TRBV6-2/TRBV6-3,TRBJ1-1,CASSYGTANTEAFF,TGTGCCAGCAGTTACGGGACGGCCAACACTGAAGCTTTCTTT
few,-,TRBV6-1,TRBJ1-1,CASSAETVNTEAFF,TGTGCCAGCAGTGCCGAGACGGTGAACACTGAAGCTTTCTTT
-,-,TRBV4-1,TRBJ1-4,CASSQGTGTNEKLFF,TGCGCCAGCAGCCAGGGTACAGGGACTAATGAAAAACTGTTTTTT
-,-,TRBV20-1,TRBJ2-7,CSARDRRQDVSYEQYF,TGCAGTGCTAGAGATAGAAGGCAGGATGTTAGTTACGAGCAGTACTTC
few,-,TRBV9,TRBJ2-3,CASSVATGVPTDTQYF,TGTGCCAGCAGCGTAGCTACGGGGGTCCCCACAGATACGCAGTATTTT
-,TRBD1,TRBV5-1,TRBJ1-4,CASTPTGSNEKLFF,TGCGCCAGCACCCCGACAGGGTCTAATGAAAAACTGTTTTTT
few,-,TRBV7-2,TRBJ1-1,CASSLAGVINTEAFF,TGTGCCAGCAGCTTAGCGGGGGTTATTAACACTGAAGCTTTCTTT
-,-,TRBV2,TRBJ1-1,CASSEQAGVNTEAFF,TGTGCCAGCAGTGAACAGGCGGGGGTGAACACTGAAGCTTTCTTT
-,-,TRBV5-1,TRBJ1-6,CASSQGNGGSPLHF,TGCGCCAGCAGCCAAGGGAATGGGGGATCACCCCTCCACTTT
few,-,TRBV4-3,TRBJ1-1,CASSQRIDTEAFF,TGCGCCAGCAGCCAAAGAATAGACACTGAAGCTTTCTTT
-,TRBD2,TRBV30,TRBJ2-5,CAWSPGLAGGETQYF,TGTGCCTGGAGCCCTGGACTAGCGGGGGGGGAGACCCAGTACTTC
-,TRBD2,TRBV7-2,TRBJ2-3,CASREGLAKDTDTQYF,TGTGCCAGCAGGGAGGGACTAGCGAAAGACACAGATACGCAGTATTTT
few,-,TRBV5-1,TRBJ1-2,CASSPRTEIANYGYTF,TGCGCCAGCAGCCCAAGGACAGAAATAGCTAACTATGGCTACACCTTC
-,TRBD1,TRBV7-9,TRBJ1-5,CASSRTGYNQPQHF,TGTGCCAGCAGCCGGACAGGGTACAATCAGCCCCAGCATTTT
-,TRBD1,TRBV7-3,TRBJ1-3,CASSLNPGGGHTIYF,TGTGCCAGCAGCTTAAATCCAGGGGGAGGCCACACCATATATTTT
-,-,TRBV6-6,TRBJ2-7,CASSLPARLRAYEQYF,TGTGCCAGCAGCCTCCCCGCGAGGTTGAGGGCCTACGAGCAGTACTTC
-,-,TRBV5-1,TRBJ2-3,CASTDGRADTQYF,TGCGCCAGCACCGACGGTAGGGCAGATACGCAGTATTTT
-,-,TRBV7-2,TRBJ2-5,CATKASLPQETQYF,TGTGCCACCAAAGCCTCCCTACCCCAAGAGACCCAGTACTTC
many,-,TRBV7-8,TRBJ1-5,CASSLAADQPQHF,TGTGCCAGCAGCTTAGCGGCAGATCAGCCCCAGCATTTT
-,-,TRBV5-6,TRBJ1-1,CASRYRSGDTEAFF,TGTGCCAGCAGATACAGATCCGGGGACACTGAAGCTTTCTTT
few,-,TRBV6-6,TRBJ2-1,CASSYSSWQPYNEQFF,TGTGCCAGCAGTTACTCGAGTTGGCAGCCTTACAATGAGCAGTTCTTC
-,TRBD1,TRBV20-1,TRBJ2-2,CSASRLDRGTGELFF,TGCAGTGCTAGCAGACTCGACAGGGGGACCGGGGAGCTGTTTTTT
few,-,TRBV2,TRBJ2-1,CASRQDSYNEQFF,TGTGCCAGCAGGCAGGATTCCTACAATGAGCAGTTCTTC
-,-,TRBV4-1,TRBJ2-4,CASSPVNSKNIQYF,TGCGCCAGCAGCCCGGTCAACTCCAAAAACATTCAGTACTTC
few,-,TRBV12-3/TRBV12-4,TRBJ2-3,CASTYLGAPSTDTQYF,TGTGCCAGCACCTACCTCGGGGCGCCTAGCACAGATACGCAGTATTTT
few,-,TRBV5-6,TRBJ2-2,CASSSTVLTGELFF,TGTGCCAGCAGCTCAACAGTGTTAACCGGGGAGCTGTTTTTT
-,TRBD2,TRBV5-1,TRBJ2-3,CASSASGAATDTQYF,TGCGCCAGCAGCGCAAGCGGGGCTGCCACAGATACGCAGTATTTT
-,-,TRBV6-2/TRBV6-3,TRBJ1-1,CASRLQQNTEAFF,TGTGCCAGCAGATTACAACAGAACACTGAAGCTTTCTTT
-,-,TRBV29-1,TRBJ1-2,CSVEEARTYTF,TGCAGCGTTGAAGAAGCCAGAACCTACACCTTC
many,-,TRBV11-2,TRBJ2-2,CASSLVRTGELFF,TGTGCCAGCAGCTTAGTACGCACCGGGGAGCTGTTTTTT
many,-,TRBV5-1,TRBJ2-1,CASTTTGQGGNEQFF,TGCGCCAGCACAACAACCGGACAGGGAGGGAATGAGCAGTTCTTC
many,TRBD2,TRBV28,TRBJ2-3,CASSHQRGSTDTQYF,TGTGCCAGCAGCCACCAGCGGGGGAGCACAGATACGCAGTATTTT
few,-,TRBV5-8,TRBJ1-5,CASSWIRIDSNQPQHF,TGTGCCAGCAGCTGGATTCGTATAGATAGCAATCAGCCCCAGCATTTT
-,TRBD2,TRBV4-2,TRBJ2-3,CASSHPSLAGVGDTQYF,TGTGCCAGCAGCCACCCATCACTAGCGGGGGTCGGAGATACGCAGTATTTT
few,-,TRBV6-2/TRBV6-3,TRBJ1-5,CASLRGGMGNQPQHF,TGTGCCAGTCTACGTGGGGGTATGGGCAATCAGCCCCAGCATTTT
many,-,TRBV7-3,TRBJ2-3,CASSLLALSTDTQYF,TGTGCCAGCAGCTTACTAGCGCTAAGCACAGATACGCAGTATTTT
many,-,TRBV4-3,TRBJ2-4,CASSQGGVSSKNIQYF,TGCGCCAGCAGCCAAGGGGGGGTGAGCTCGAAAAACATTCAGTACTTC
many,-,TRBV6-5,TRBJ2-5,CASGGTQETQYF,TGTGCCAGTGGAGGGACTCAAGAGACCCAGTACTTC
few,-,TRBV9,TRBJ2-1,CASSVASSNEQFF,TGTGCCAGCAGCGTAGCGTCTTCCAATGAGCAGTTCTTC
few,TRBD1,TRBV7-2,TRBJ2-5,CASSTGQGAGTQYF,TGTGCCAGCAGCACGGGACAGGGGGCCGGGACCCAGTACTTC
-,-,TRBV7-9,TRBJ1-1,CASSLFLWESEAFF,TGTGCCAGCAGCTTATTTTTATGGGAATCTGAAGCTTTCTTT
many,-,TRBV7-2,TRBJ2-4,CASSSSGTAKNIQYF,TGTGCCAGCAGCTCCTCAGGGACCGCCAAAAACATTCAGTACTTC
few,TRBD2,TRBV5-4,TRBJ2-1,CASSQDTSGGAEQFF,TGTGCCAGCAGCCAGGATACTAGCGGGGGGGCTGAGCAGTTCTTC
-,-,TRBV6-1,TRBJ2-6,CASSGSGVNGPGANVLTF,TGTGCCAGCAGTGGATCGGGGGTAAATGGCCCTGGGGCCAACGTCCTGACTTTC
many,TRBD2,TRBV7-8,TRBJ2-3,CASSLALGTSGGPLADTQYF,TGTGCCAGCAGCTTAGCGCTAGGGACTAGCGGGGGCCCATTAGCAGATACGCAGTATTTT